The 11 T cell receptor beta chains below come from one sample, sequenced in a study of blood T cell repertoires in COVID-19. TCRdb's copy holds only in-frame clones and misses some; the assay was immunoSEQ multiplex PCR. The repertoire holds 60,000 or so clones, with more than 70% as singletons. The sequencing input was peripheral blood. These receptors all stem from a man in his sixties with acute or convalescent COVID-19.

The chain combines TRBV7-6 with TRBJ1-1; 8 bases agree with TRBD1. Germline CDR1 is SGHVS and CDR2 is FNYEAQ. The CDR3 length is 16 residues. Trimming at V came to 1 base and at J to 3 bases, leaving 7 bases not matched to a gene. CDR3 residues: CASSLETGVTDTEAFF. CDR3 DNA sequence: TGTGCCAGCAGCTTAGAGACAGGGGTTACGGACACTGAAGCTTTCTTT.

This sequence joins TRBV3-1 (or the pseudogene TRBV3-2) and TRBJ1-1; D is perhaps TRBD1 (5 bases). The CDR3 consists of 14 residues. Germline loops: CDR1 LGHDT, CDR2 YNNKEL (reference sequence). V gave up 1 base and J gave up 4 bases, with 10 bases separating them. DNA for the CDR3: TGTGCCAGCAGCCAAGTAGTCGGGGGCACTGAAGCTTTCTTT. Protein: CASSQVVGGTEAFF.

In DNA, the CDR3 is TGTGCCAGCAGCGTAGCTAGCGGGGGGACAGATACGCAGTATTTT. Amino acids: CASSVASGGTDTQYF. The chain carries TRBV9 and TRBJ2-3; 11 positions agree with TRBD2. The ends lost 0 bases at V and 3 bases at J; junction bases unmatched: 0. CDR1 is SGDLS, CDR2 YYNGEE, per germline. The CDR3 consists of 15 residues.

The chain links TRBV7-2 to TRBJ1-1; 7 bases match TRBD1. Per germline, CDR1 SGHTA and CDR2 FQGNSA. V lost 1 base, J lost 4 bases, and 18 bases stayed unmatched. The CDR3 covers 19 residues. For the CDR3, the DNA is TGTGCCAGCAGCTTAGTCTCTCAGGGGGTCCATGAGGGTGGCACTGAAGCTTTCTTT. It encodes CASSLVSQGVHEGGTEAFF.

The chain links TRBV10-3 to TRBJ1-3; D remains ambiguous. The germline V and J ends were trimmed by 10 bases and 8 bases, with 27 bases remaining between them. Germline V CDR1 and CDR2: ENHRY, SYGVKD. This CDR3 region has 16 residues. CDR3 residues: CASSSGAGVRSDTIYF. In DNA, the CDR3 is TGTGCCAGCTCTTCGGGCGCGGGAGTGAGGAGTGACACCATATATTTT.

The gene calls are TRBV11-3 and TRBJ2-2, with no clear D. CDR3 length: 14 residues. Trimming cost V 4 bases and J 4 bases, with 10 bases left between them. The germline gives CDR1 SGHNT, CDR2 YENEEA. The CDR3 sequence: CASSSRHATGELFF. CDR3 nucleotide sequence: TGTGCCAGCAGCTCAAGACACGCCACCGGGGAGCTGTTTTTT.

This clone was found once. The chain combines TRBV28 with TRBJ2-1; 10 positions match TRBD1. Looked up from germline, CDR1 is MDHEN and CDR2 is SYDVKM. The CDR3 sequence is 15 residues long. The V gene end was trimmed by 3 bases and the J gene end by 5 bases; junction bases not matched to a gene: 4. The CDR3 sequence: CASSFRDRGNNEQFF. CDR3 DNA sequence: TGTGCCAGCAGTTTCCGGGACAGGGGAAACAATGAGCAGTTCTTC.

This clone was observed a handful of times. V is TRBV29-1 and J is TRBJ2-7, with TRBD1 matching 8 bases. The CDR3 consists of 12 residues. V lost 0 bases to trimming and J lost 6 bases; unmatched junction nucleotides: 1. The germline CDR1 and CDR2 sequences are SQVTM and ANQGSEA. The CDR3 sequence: CSVEETGGEQYF. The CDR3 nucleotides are TGCAGCGTTGAAGAAACAGGGGGCGAGCAGTACTTC.

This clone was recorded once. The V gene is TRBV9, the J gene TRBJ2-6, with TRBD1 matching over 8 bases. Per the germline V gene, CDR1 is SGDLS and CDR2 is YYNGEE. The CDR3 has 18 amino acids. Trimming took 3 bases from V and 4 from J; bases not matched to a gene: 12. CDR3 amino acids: CASSGTPGGGSGANVLTF. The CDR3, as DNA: TGTGCCAGCAGCGGCACACCAGGGGGCGGGTCCGGGGCCAACGTCCTGACTTTC. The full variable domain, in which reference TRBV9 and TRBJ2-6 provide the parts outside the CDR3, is DSGVTQTPKHLITATGQRVTLRCSPRSGDLSVYWYQQSLDQGLQFLIQYYNGEERAKGNILERFSAQQFPDLHSELNLSSLELGDSALYFCASSGTPGGGSGANVLTFGAGSRLTVL.

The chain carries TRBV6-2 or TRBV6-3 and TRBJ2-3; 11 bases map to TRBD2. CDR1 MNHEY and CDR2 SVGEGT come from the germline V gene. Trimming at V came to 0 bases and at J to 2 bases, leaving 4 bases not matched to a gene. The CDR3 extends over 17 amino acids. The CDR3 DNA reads TGTGCCAGCAGTTACTCTCTAGCGGGGGGCTACACAGATACGCAGTATTTT. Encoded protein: CASSYSLAGGYTDTQYF.

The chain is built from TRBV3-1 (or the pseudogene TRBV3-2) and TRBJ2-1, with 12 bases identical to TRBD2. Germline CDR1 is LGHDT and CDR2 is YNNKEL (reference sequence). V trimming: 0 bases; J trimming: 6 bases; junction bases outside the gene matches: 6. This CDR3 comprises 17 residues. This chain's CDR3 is CASSQEPLAGGRNEQFF. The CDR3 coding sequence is TGTGCCAGCAGCCAAGAACCCCTAGCGGGGGGGCGCAATGAGCAGTTCTTC.